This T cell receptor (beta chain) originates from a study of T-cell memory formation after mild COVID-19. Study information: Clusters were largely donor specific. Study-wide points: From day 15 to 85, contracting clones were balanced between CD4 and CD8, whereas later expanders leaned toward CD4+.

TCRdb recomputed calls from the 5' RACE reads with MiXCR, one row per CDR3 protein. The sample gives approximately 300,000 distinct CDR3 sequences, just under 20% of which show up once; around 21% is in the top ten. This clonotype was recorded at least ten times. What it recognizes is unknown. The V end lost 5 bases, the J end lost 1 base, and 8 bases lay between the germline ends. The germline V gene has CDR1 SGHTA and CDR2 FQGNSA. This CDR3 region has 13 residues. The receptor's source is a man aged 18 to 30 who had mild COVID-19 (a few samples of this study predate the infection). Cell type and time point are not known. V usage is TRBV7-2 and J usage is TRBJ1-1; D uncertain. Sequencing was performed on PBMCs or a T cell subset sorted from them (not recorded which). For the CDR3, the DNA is TGTGCCAGCAGCACCCCCGGGAACACTGAAGCTTTCTTT. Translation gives CASSTPGNTEAFF.